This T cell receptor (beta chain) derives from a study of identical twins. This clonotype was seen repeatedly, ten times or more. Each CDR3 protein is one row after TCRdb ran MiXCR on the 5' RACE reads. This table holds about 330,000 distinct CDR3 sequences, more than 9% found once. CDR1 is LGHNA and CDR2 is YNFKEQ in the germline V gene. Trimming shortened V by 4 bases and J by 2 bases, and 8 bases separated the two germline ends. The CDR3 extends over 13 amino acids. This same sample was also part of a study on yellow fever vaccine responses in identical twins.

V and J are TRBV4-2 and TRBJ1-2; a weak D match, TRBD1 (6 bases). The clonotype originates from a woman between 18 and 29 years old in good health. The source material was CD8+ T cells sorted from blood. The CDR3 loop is CASSPQGNYGYTF. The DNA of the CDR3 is TGTGCCAGCAGCCCTCAGGGGAACTATGGCTACACCTTC.